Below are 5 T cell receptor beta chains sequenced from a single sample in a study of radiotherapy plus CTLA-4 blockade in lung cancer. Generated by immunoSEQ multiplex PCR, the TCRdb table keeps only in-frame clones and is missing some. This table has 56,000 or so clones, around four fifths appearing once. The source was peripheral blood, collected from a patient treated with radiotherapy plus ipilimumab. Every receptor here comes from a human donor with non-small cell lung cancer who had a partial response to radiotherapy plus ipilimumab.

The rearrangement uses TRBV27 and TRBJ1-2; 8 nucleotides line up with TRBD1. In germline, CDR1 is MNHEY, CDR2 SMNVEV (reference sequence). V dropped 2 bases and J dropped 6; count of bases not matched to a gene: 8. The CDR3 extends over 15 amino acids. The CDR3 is CASSLMAGGSDGYTF. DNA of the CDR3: TGTGCCAGCAGTTTAATGGCAGGGGGCTCAGATGGCTACACCTTC.

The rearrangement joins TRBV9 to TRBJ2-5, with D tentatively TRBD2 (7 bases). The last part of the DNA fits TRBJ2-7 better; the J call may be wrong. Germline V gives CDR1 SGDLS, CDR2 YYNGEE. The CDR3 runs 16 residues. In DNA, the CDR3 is TGTGCCAGCAGCGTAGCTGACGGGGGGCCTTTCTACGAGCAGTACTTC. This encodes CASSVADGGPFYEQYF.

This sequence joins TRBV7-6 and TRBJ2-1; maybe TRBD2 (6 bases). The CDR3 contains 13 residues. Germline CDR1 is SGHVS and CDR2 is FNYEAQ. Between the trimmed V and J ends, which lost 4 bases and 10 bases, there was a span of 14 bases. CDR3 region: CASSSTWDSEQFF. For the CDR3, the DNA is TGTGCCAGCAGCTCCACCTGGGACTCCGAGCAGTTCTTC.

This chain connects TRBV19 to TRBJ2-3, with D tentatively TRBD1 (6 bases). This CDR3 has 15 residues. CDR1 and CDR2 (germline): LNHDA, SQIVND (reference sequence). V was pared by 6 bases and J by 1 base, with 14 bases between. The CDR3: CASRIRQAGTDTQYF. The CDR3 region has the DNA TGTGCCAGTAGGATCAGACAGGCCGGCACAGATACGCAGTATTTT.

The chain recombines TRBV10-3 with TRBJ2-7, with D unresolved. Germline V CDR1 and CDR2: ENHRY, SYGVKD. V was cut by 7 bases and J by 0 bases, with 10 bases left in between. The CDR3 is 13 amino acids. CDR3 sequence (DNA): TGTGCCATCACTCTCGAGAGCTCCTACGAGCAGTACTTC. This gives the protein CAITLESSYEQYF.